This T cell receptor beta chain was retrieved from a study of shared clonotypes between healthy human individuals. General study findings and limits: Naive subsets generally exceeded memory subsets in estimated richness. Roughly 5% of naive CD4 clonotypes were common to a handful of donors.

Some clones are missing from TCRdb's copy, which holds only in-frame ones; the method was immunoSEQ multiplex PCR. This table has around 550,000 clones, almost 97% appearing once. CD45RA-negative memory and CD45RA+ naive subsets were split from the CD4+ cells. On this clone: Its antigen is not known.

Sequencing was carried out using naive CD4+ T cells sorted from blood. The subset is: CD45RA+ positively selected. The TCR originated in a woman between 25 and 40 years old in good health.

The DNA for the CDR3 is TGCGCCAGCAGCACTGGACAGGGTCGGAACACTGAAGCTTTCTTT. Translating it yields CASSTGQGRNTEAFF. This rearrangement joins TRBV5-1 to TRBJ1-1; 8 bases line up with TRBD1. This CDR3 contains 15 residues. The junction had 6 bases not matched to a gene; V was cut back by 4 bases and J by 1 base. Germline V gene lookup returns CDR1 SGHRS and CDR2 YFSETQ.